The 31 T cell receptor beta chains below were found in one sample sequenced in a study of cytomegalovirus exposure and HLA in healthy donors. This PCR relied on a set of 60 Vbeta primers and 13 Jbeta primers. Using immunoSEQ multiplex PCR, the repertoire was profiled, and TCRdb retains in-frame clones only, with some absent. This table holds 90,000 to 130,000 clones, roughly 69% found once. The specimen was PBMCs. The receptors stem from a woman younger than 45 in good health and CMV-seronegative.

Only a few counts were recorded for this clone. The chain couples TRBV2 to TRBJ1-2; D is perhaps TRBD1 (5 bases). Between the trimmed V and J ends, which lost 3 bases and 4 bases, there was a span of 15 bases. Germline CDR1 is SNHLY and CDR2 is FYNNEI. This CDR3 is 15 amino acids long. As DNA, the CDR3 is TGTGCCAGCAGTGAGATCGAGGACAATCCCTATGGCTACACCTTC. Protein product: CASSEIEDNPYGYTF.

This sequence joins TRBV30 and TRBJ1-1; the match to TRBD1 covers 7 bases. V lost 7 bases and J lost 8; bases outside the gene matches: 7. Germline lookup yields CDR1 GTSNPN and CDR2 SVGIG (reference sequence). The CDR3 contains 11 residues. Here the CDR3 DNA reads TGTGCCTCCAGAGGGGGCAGGGAAGCTTTCTTT. Translating gives CASRGGREAFF.

This clone has a single count. V gene TRBV2 combines with J gene TRBJ2-7, with 9 bases identical to TRBD1. This CDR3 contains 14 residues. Germline values: CDR1 SNHLY, CDR2 FYNNEI. The V segment lost 4 bases and the J segment 3 bases; nucleotides outside the gene matches: 4. In DNA, the CDR3 is TGTGCCAGCAGTGTCGGGACAGGGCTCTACGAGCAGTACTTC. Translating it yields CASSVGTGLYEQYF.

V usage is TRBV9 and J usage is TRBJ2-6; TRBD2 is a possible D gene (5 bases). The CDR3 length is 14 residues. CDR1 is SGDLS, CDR2 YYNGEE, per germline. V was cut by 4 bases and J by 2 bases, with 7 bases left in between. Here the CDR3 reads CASSRGAGANVLTF. The CDR3 nucleotides are TGTGCCAGCAGCCGGGGTGCTGGGGCCAACGTCCTGACTTTC.

The chain couples TRBV5-4 to TRBJ2-7; 14 bases line up with TRBD2. V shed 2 bases, J shed 13 bases, and the junction held 8 bases outside the gene matches. CDR1 is SGHNT and CDR2 is YYREEE in the germline V gene (reference sequence). CDR3 length equals 14 residues. CDR3 DNA sequence: TGTGCCAGCAGCTTCGGGACTAGCGGGAGCCGAATTTACTTC. It codes for CASSFGTSGSRIYF. The whole variable domain, remainder taken from reference TRBV5-4 and TRBJ2-7, is ETGVTQSPTHLIKTRGQQVTLRCSSQSGHNTVSWYQQALGQGPQFIFQYYREEENGRGNFPPRFSGLQFPNYSSELNVNALELDDSALYLCASSFGTSGSRIYFGPGTRLTVT.

CDR3 in DNA: TGCGCCAGCAGGTTAACAGGGGTTGGATACAATGAGCAGTTCTTC. Translating gives CASRLTGVGYNEQFF. The rearrangement uses TRBV5-1 and TRBJ2-1; 7 positions agree with TRBD1. Germline assignment: CDR1 SGHRS and CDR2 YFSETQ. Trimming cost V 5 bases and J 4 bases; bases outside gene matches: 9. The CDR3 is made up of 15 amino acids.

The chain employs TRBV5-5 and TRBJ2-7; D is unresolved. The CDR3 totals 12 residues. Trimming removed 0 bases from V and 4 bases from J, with 5 bases in between. Germline-derived CDR1 and CDR2 are SGHKS and YYEKEE (reference sequence). In nucleotides, the CDR3 is TGTGCCAGCAGCTTGGAACAATACGAGCAGTACTTC. Amino acid sequence: CASSLEQYEQYF.

This clone was found once. The chain recombines TRBV19 with TRBJ1-3; possible D gene TRBD1, 6 bases. The CDR3 consists of 14 residues. Germline V lookup: CDR1 LNHDA, CDR2 SQIVND (reference sequence). V lost 5 bases, J lost 9 bases, and 17 bases lay in between. The DNA of the CDR3 is TGTGCCAGTAGTGGGGACATCGGCCGGGGCACCATATATTTT. Encoded protein: CASSGDIGRGTIYF.

The V and J genes are TRBV29-1 and TRBJ2-5, with D tentatively TRBD2 (6 bases). V was pared by 8 bases and J by 5 bases, with 21 bases between. CDR1 and CDR2 from the germline V gene are SQVTM and ANQGSEA. The CDR3 spans 14 residues. The CDR3 nucleotides are TGCAGCTCAAAGGGCCCCTCTAGCGCGGAGACCCAGTACTTC. It is translated as CSSKGPSSAETQYF.

As DNA, the CDR3 is TGTGCCAGCAGCTCAGCCTACGAGCAGTACTTC. Amino acids: CASSSAYEQYF. The chain has TRBV25-1 and TRBJ2-7; no clear D. Germline values: CDR1 MGHDK, CDR2 SYGVNS. The CDR3 totals 11 residues. V lost 6 bases and J 2 bases, leaving 5 bases between the germline ends.

The chain uses TRBV18 and TRBJ2-2; 11 positions agree with TRBD2. Germline values: CDR1 KGHSH, CDR2 LQKENI. V lost 4 bases and J lost 3; bases outside the gene matches: 10. The CDR3 contains 18 residues. The CDR3 loop reads CASSLRLAGMTDTGELFF. For the CDR3, the DNA is TGTGCCAGCTCACTGAGACTAGCGGGAATGACGGACACCGGGGAGCTGTTTTTT.

The chain is built from TRBV5-1 and TRBJ2-1; weak D call: TRBD1 (6 bases). CDR3 length: 13 residues. V was clipped by 6 bases and J by 5 bases, with 12 bases between them. Germline lookup yields CDR1 SGHRS and CDR2 YFSETQ. The CDR3 is CASMDRPNNEQFF. The DNA of the CDR3 is TGCGCCAGCATGGACAGACCTAACAATGAGCAGTTCTTC.

V gene TRBV10-3 combines with J gene TRBJ2-4; 8 nucleotides line up with TRBD2. The CDR3 spans 13 residues. V gave up 4 bases and J gave up 9 bases; unmatched junction bases: 5. Germline CDR1 ENHRY, CDR2 SYGVKD. This CDR3 reads CAISGQRERIQYF. The CDR3 coding sequence is TGTGCCATCAGTGGCCAGCGGGAGCGCATTCAGTACTTC.

The chain has TRBV7-9 and TRBJ2-2; maybe TRBD2 (5 bases). The CDR3 has 12 amino acids. CDR1 and CDR2 from the germline V gene are SEHNR and FQNEAQ (reference sequence). The V end was cut by 4 bases, the J end by 7 bases, with 7 bases between. The CDR3 sequence: CASSSSRGELFF. CDR3 nucleotide sequence: TGTGCCAGCAGCTCTAGCCGCGGGGAGCTGTTTTTT.

A few counts support this clone. The V call is TRBV6-5, the J call TRBJ2-7; TRBD2 matches at 9 bases. Unmatched junction bases numbered 0, after V lost 0 bases and J lost 0 bases. This CDR3 region has 15 residues. CDR1 and CDR2 (germline): MNHEY, SVGAGI. CDR3 bases: TGTGCCAGCAGTTACTCTAGCGGGAGCTCCTACGAGCAGTACTTC. Translating it yields CASSYSSGSSYEQYF.

This clone was observed a few times. The chain recombines TRBV6-5 with TRBJ1-2; TRBD1 matches at 7 bases. The V gene end was trimmed by 6 bases and the J gene end by 4 bases; junction bases not matched to a gene: 8. There are 14 residues in the CDR3. Looked up from germline, CDR1 is MNHEY and CDR2 is SVGAGI. CDR3 nucleotides: TGTGCCAGCAGCGAAGGACAGGCCCCCTATGGCTACACCTTC. Residues: CASSEGQAPYGYTF.

The V and J genes are TRBV11-3 and TRBJ2-1; no firm D call. The V end lost 4 bases, the J end lost 0 bases, and 10 bases lay between the germline ends. The CDR3 consists of 15 residues. From germline, CDR1 is SGHNT and CDR2 YENEEA. CDR3 coding DNA: TGTGCCAGCAGCTCAGACTCCGGCTCCTACAATGAGCAGTTCTTC. Protein product: CASSSDSGSYNEQFF.

This clone was counted a single time. The chain is built from TRBV5-6 and TRBJ2-2; D is uncertain. The CDR3 is 12 amino acids. Trimming took 4 bases from V and 1 from J, leaving 2 bases between them. The germline V gene has CDR1 SGHDT and CDR2 YYEEEE. The CDR3, as DNA: TGTGCCAGCAGCCTGAACACCGGGGAGCTGTTTTTT. Amino acids: CASSLNTGELFF.

This clone has just a few counts. The V gene is TRBV30, the J gene TRBJ2-3; 10 nucleotides line up with TRBD2. The trim removed 2 bases at V and 1 base at J, leaving 6 bases unmatched. This CDR3 has 16 residues. Germline loops: CDR1 GTSNPN, CDR2 SVGIG (reference sequence). CDR3 residues: CAWSLVGTSGTDTQYF. DNA for the CDR3: TGTGCCTGGAGTTTAGTCGGGACTAGCGGCACAGATACGCAGTATTTT.

The DNA of the CDR3 is TGTGCCAGCAGCAACCCGGGACAGGTGAACACTGAAGCTTTCTTT. Translation: CASSNPGQVNTEAFF. The chain joins TRBV5-4 to TRBJ1-1; 8 bases are shared with TRBD1. The V gene end was trimmed by 4 bases and the J gene end by 0 bases; junction bases not matched to a gene: 5. The length of the CDR3 is 15 residues. Germline CDR1 reads SGHNT; CDR2 reads YYREEE (reference sequence).

In nucleotides, the CDR3 is TGTGCCAGCAGCACCACTAGCGGGAAGAACACCGGGGAGCTGTTTTTT. Translated, it gives CASSTTSGKNTGELFF. This sequence joins TRBV7-9 and TRBJ2-2; 10 nucleotides line up with TRBD2. Germline assignment: CDR1 SEHNR and CDR2 FQNEAQ (reference sequence). J gave up 1 base and V 5 bases, and 4 bases lay outside the gene matches. This CDR3 spans 16 amino acids.

The J gene is TRBJ2-7, the V gene TRBV6-5; 7 bases align to TRBD1. Germline CDR1 MNHEY, CDR2 SVGAGI. CDR3 size: 13 residues. Trimming removed 6 bases from V and 6 bases from J; junction bases left unmatched: 8. The CDR3 DNA is TGTGCCAGCAGACGAGACAGGGTAGGCGAGCAGTACTTC. It codes for CASRRDRVGEQYF.

The chain is built from TRBV18 and TRBJ1-5; D not resolved. The CDR3 is made up of 13 amino acids. Germline V CDR1 and CDR2: KGHSH, LQKENI. Trimming took 3 bases from V and 8 from J, leaving 11 bases between them. CDR3 coding DNA: TGTGCCAGCTCACCGGGTCTGAGGGAGCCCCAGCATTTT. Translated, it gives CASSPGLREPQHF.

This chain connects TRBV27 to TRBJ1-1, with 8 nucleotides matching TRBD1. The V gene end was trimmed by 4 bases and the J gene end by 9 bases; junction bases not matched to a gene: 7. The CDR3 is 13 amino acids. CDR1 is MNHEY and CDR2 is SMNVEV in the germline V gene (reference sequence). DNA of the CDR3: TGTGCCAGCAGTTCCTGGGACAGGCTAAAAGCTTTCTTT. Protein sequence: CASSSWDRLKAFF.

The chain employs TRBV28 and TRBJ1-1; D is possibly TRBD1 (6 bases). In germline, CDR1 is MDHEN, CDR2 SYDVKM. Trimming stripped 2 bases from V and 4 bases from J, with 11 bases between. This CDR3 comprises 14 residues. The CDR3 DNA reads TGTGCCAGCAGTTTAAGCGGGGGCACCACTGAAGCTTTCTTT. Protein sequence: CASSLSGGTTEAFF.

This chain links TRBV27 with TRBJ2-6; D may be TRBD1 (5 bases). CDR3 length: 18 residues. CDR1 MNHEY and CDR2 SMNVEV come from the germline V gene (reference sequence). Trimming left V 3 bases short and J 4 bases short, with 19 bases between. Here the CDR3 DNA reads TGTGCCAGCAGTTTTTCCAGGGTACTCGATATAGGGGCCAACGTCCTGACTTTC. It is translated as CASSFSRVLDIGANVLTF.

This sequence joins TRBV4-2 and TRBJ2-1; 10 bases fit TRBD2. Unmatched junction bases numbered 9, after V lost 1 base and J lost 6 bases. The CDR3 contains 17 residues. Germline V gene lookup returns CDR1 LGHNA and CDR2 YNFKEQ. The CDR3 DNA follows: TGTGCCAGCAGCCAAGGGGCTAGCGGGAGACGGCGCAATGAGCAGTTCTTC. Its translation: CASSQGASGRRRNEQFF.

The chain carries TRBV7-2 and TRBJ1-1; D not certain. The CDR3 covers 14 residues. V lost 1 base and J 5 bases, leaving 11 bases between the germline ends. Germline V gives CDR1 SGHTA, CDR2 FQGNSA. The CDR3 here is CASSLVYGGTEAFF. The CDR3 DNA reads as TGTGCCAGCAGCTTAGTATACGGAGGTACTGAAGCTTTCTTT.

V gene TRBV9 combines with J gene TRBJ2-1; 9 nucleotides match TRBD2. Germline V gene lookup returns CDR1 SGDLS and CDR2 YYNGEE. This CDR3 spans 18 amino acids. With 0 bases clipped from V and 5 bases from J, the junction kept 12 bases outside the gene matches. CDR3 coding DNA: TGTGCCAGCAGCGTAGCAGGCAGGATGGCTAGCGGGAACAATGAGCAGTTCTTC. The encoded protein is CASSVAGRMASGNNEQFF.

This clone came up a few times. The genes are TRBV20-1 and TRBJ2-1; tentatively, D is TRBD1 (5 bases). Germline assignment: CDR1 DFQATT and CDR2 SNEGSKA (reference sequence). This CDR3 has 11 amino acids. V was pared by 5 bases and J by 7 bases, with 9 bases between. CDR3 protein: CSAERGNEQFF. CDR3 in DNA: TGCAGTGCTGAAAGGGGAAATGAGCAGTTCTTC.

This clone was counted a few times. This chain connects TRBV28 to TRBJ2-2; weak D call: TRBD2 (6 bases). Germline V gene sequence: CDR1 MDHEN, CDR2 SYDVKM. Trimming took 2 bases from V and 0 from J, leaving 7 bases between them. The CDR3 loop spans 15 amino acids. The CDR3 region is CASSLAGTNTGELFF. CDR3 sequence (DNA): TGTGCCAGCAGTTTAGCGGGGACGAACACCGGGGAGCTGTTTTTT.